This paragraph covers one TCR beta chain sequence. This sample was taken from a study of shared clonotypes between healthy human individuals. Overall study context: Per donor, three plates held CD4 naive cells, three held CD4 memory, two held CD8 naive and one held CD8 memory.

This CDR3 contains 15 residues. CDR1 and CDR2 (germline): LNHDA, SQIVND (reference sequence). After removal of 3 bases from V and 5 bases from J, the junction contained 4 bases not matched to a gene. Terminally differentiated effector memory CD45RA+ cells were excluded by CCR7 positive selection of CD45RO-negative cells. Authors' analysis steps: ImmunoSEQ gave junction-only sequences without quality scores, so filtering differed. Repertoires were generated with immunoSEQ multiplex PCR, while TCRdb's copy carries only in-frame clones and drops some. V and J calls and clone size follow that table, whereas D and trimming were derived from the DNA. The sample shows about 1.9 million clones, just under 95% of them seen only once.

V and J are TRBV19 and TRBJ2-7; TRBD2 matches 13 bases. Sequencing used naive CD8+ T cells from PBMCs. This TCR came from a man between 18 and 35 years old in good health. Some clones in this sample may be carry-over from other donors' samples. CDR3 amino acids: CASSIGLAGANEQYF. CDR3 sequence (DNA): TGTGCCAGTAGTATTGGACTAGCGGGAGCCAACGAGCAGTACTTC.